These 18 T cell receptor beta chains originate from one sample sequenced in a study of cytomegalovirus exposure and HLA in healthy donors. The PCR had 60 Vbeta and 13 Jbeta primers. Repertoires were generated with immunoSEQ multiplex PCR, while TCRdb's copy carries only in-frame clones and drops some. This table has 74,000 or so clones, 79% appearing once. Input material: PBMCs. These TCRs come from a woman in her thirties or forties in good health and CMV-seropositive.

This chain uses TRBV5-1 with TRBJ2-7; 13 positions agree with TRBD2. The length of the CDR3 is 17 residues. Germline assignment: CDR1 SGHRS and CDR2 YFSETQ. V gave up 4 bases and J gave up 7 bases; unmatched junction bases: 14. The CDR3 DNA sequence: TGCGCCAGCAGCATAACCGGGACTAGCGGGACGCCCGTAGAGCAGTACTTC. Translated: CASSITGTSGTPVEQYF.

The V call is TRBV5-1, the J call TRBJ2-1, with 7 bases that match TRBD2. The ends lost 4 bases at V and 0 bases at J; junction bases unmatched: 7. Germline assignment: CDR1 SGHRS and CDR2 YFSETQ. The CDR3 contains 16 residues. The CDR3 sequence is CASSPPWTSSYNEQFF. CDR3 sequence (DNA): TGCGCCAGCAGCCCCCCATGGACTAGCTCCTACAATGAGCAGTTCTTC.

The chain joins TRBV19 to TRBJ2-7, with D perhaps matching TRBD2 (5 bases). Germline CDR1 is LNHDA and CDR2 is SQIVND (reference sequence). The CDR3 covers 11 residues. Trimming removed 5 bases from V and 5 bases from J, with 7 bases in between. CDR3 amino acids: CASSRGNEQYF. CDR3 sequence (DNA): TGTGCCAGTAGTCGGGGTAACGAGCAGTACTTC.

The chain has TRBV30 and TRBJ2-2; D unresolved. CDR1 GTSNPN and CDR2 SVGIG come from the germline V gene (reference sequence). The V end was cut by 2 bases, the J end by 4 bases, with 8 bases between. The CDR3 extends over 13 amino acids. CDR3 sequence reads: CAWSPTVTGELFF. In nucleotides, the CDR3 is TGTGCCTGGAGTCCAACAGTCACCGGGGAGCTGTTTTTT.

The gene calls are TRBV5-1 and TRBJ2-7, with a tentative D call TRBD1 (6 bases). CDR1 SGHRS and CDR2 YFSETQ come from the germline V gene. Trimming pared 6 bases from V and 2 bases from J, leaving 15 bases between. This CDR3 spans 14 amino acids. CDR3 amino acids: CASKRTEGAYEQYF. For the CDR3, the DNA is TGCGCCAGCAAGCGGACAGAGGGGGCCTACGAGCAGTACTTC.

This clone was picked up a small number of times. This sequence joins TRBV15 and TRBJ1-2; possible D gene TRBD1, 5 bases. The ends were cut back, 0 bases at V and 6 bases at J, with 11 bases in the middle. The CDR3 runs 14 residues. Germline V lookup: CDR1 LNHNV, CDR2 YYDKDF (reference sequence). The CDR3 DNA reads TGTGCCACCAGCAGAGATCTAGGGGCCAATGGCTACACCTTC. This encodes CATSRDLGANGYTF.

In its sample, this clone was seen once. The chain couples TRBV9 to TRBJ1-1, with D tentatively TRBD1 (5 bases). Germline CDR1 is SGDLS and CDR2 is YYNGEE. The CDR3 is 14 amino acids. Trimming stripped 0 bases from V and 1 base from J, with 7 bases between. The CDR3 DNA sequence: TGTGCCAGCAGCGTAGCGGGGGGGAACACTGAAGCTTTCTTT. This sequence encodes CASSVAGGNTEAFF. The variable domain in full, completed from reference TRBV9 and TRBJ1-1, reads DSGVTQTPKHLITATGQRVTLRCSPRSGDLSVYWYQQSLDQGLQFLIQYYNGEERAKGNILERFSAQQFPDLHSELNLSSLELGDSALYFCASSVAGGNTEAFFGQGTRLTVV.

In DNA, the CDR3 is TGCGCCAGCAGCTTGGCCCCTTCTGATTCGGGGACAGGGCGGGAAAAACTGTTTTTT. This sequence encodes CASSLAPSDSGTGREKLFF. The chain recombines TRBV5-1 with TRBJ1-4, with 9 bases aligning to TRBD1. The CDR3 is 19 residues long. The V gene's germline CDR1 is SGHRS and CDR2 YFSETQ. The ends lost 0 bases at V and 8 bases at J; junction bases unmatched: 17. Combining the CDR3 with reference TRBV5-1 and TRBJ1-4 gives the whole variable domain KAGVTQTPRYLIKTRGQQVTLSCSPISGHRSVSWYQQTPGQGLQFLFEYFSETQRNKGNFPGRFSGRQFSNSRSEMNVSTLELGDSALYLCASSLAPSDSGTGREKLFFGSGTQLSVL.

The gene calls are TRBV2 and TRBJ1-4; no definite D call. In germline, CDR1 is SNHLY, CDR2 FYNNEI. V was cut by 5 bases and J by 6 bases, with 13 bases left in between. This CDR3 is 14 amino acids long. CDR3 DNA sequence: TGTGCCAGCAGTCGGGGTGGGTGGGATGAAAAACTGTTTTTT. Translated, it gives CASSRGGWDEKLFF.

J is TRBJ1-4 and V is TRBV5-6; no reliable D call. V lost 0 bases and J 4 bases, leaving 4 bases between the germline ends. This CDR3 region has 13 residues. CDR1 and CDR2 (germline): SGHDT, YYEEEE. CDR3 coding DNA: TGTGCCAGCAGCTTGGGCGGTAATGAAAAACTGTTTTTT. Encoded protein: CASSLGGNEKLFF.

The rearrangement joins TRBV10-2 to TRBJ2-2; TRBD1 matches 9 bases. J lost 0 bases, V lost 8 bases, and 13 bases had no gene match. The CDR3 extends over 18 amino acids. CDR1 and CDR2 from the germline V gene are WSHSY and SAAADI. CDR3 residues: CASWGGQGRRTNTGELFF. The CDR3 nucleotides are TGCGCCAGCTGGGGCGGACAGGGGCGGAGAACGAACACCGGGGAGCTGTTTTTT.

The rearrangement joins TRBV29-1 to TRBJ1-2; tentatively, D is TRBD1 (6 bases). Germline lookup yields CDR1 SQVTM and CDR2 ANQGSEA. The CDR3 contains 11 residues. Here the CDR3 reads CGLPQGYGYTF. The CDR3 nucleotides read TGCGGATTACCACAGGGATATGGCTACACCTTC.

This clone appeared a few times. This chain connects TRBV10-3 to TRBJ2-1; D gene unclear. With 5 bases removed from V and 6 bases from J, the gap between germline ends came to 5 bases. The CDR3 extends over 11 amino acids. Per germline, CDR1 ENHRY and CDR2 SYGVKD. Here the CDR3 reads CAISPSNEQFF. CDR3 bases: TGTGCCATCAGTCCTAGCAATGAGCAGTTCTTC.

Only a few counts were recorded for this clone. The rearrangement uses TRBV28 and TRBJ1-1; D is unresolved. V lost 2 bases and J 6 bases, leaving 7 bases between the germline ends. The germline V gene encodes CDR1 MDHEN and CDR2 SYDVKM. The CDR3 totals 12 residues. CDR3 coding DNA: TGTGCCAGCAGTTTAATCGGGTCTGAAGCTTTCTTT. Its protein product is CASSLIGSEAFF.

This chain connects TRBV4-2 to TRBJ2-3; D may be TRBD2 (7 bases). The CDR3 sequence is 17 residues long. Trimming stripped 4 bases from V and 5 bases from J, with 22 bases between. Germline CDR1 LGHNA, CDR2 YNFKEQ. The CDR3 sequence: CASSREVGGAEIDTQYF. CDR3 DNA sequence: TGTGCCAGCAGCCGAGAAGTAGGGGGGGCGGAGATAGATACGCAGTATTTT.

The chain is built from TRBV5-1 and TRBJ2-5; 10 positions agree with TRBD1. The V gene's germline CDR1 is SGHRS and CDR2 YFSETQ. The CDR3 contains 15 residues. Trimming took 4 bases from V and 4 from J; bases not matched to a gene: 7. CDR3 region: CASSTGQGVAETQYF. DNA of the CDR3: TGCGCCAGCAGCACCGGACAGGGGGTCGCAGAGACCCAGTACTTC.

J is TRBJ2-3 and V is TRBV6-1; a weak D match, TRBD2 (5 bases). Germline-derived CDR1 and CDR2 are MNHNS and SASEGT. There are 14 residues in the CDR3. The V end was cut by 1 base, the J end by 4 bases, with 9 bases between. The DNA for the CDR3 is TGTGCCAGCAGTGAAGGGGTTAGCGCAGATACGCAGTATTTT. As protein: CASSEGVSADTQYF.

J is TRBJ2-7 and V is TRBV6-4, with D possibly TRBD2 on 5 matching bases. The V end was cut by 4 bases, the J end by 0 bases, with 10 bases between. The CDR3 has 14 amino acids. CDR1 is MRHNA, CDR2 SNTAGT, per germline. The CDR3 DNA is TGTGCCAGCAGTGTCTGGAGCGGCTCCTACGAGCAGTACTTC. Translation gives CASSVWSGSYEQYF.